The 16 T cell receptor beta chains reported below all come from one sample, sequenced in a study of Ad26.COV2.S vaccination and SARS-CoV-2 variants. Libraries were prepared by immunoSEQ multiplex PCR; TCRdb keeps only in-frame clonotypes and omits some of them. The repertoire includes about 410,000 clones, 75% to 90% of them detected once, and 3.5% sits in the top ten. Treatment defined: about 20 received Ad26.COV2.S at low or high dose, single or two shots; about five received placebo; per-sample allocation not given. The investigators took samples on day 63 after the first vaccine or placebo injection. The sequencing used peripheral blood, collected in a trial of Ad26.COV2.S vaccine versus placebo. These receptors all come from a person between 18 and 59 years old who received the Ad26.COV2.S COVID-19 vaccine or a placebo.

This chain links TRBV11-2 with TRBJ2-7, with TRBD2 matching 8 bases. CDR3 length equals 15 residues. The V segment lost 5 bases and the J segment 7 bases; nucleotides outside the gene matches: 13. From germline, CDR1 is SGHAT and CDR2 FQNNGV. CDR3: CASSPGGRNLGEQYF. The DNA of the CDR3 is TGTGCCAGCAGCCCGGGGGGGCGGAACCTAGGAGAGCAGTACTTC.

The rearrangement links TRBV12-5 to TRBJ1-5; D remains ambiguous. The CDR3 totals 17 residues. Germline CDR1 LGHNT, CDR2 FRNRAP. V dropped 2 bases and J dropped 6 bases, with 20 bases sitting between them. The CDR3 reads CASGLTSVGSLGQPQHF. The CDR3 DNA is TGTGCTAGTGGTTTGACCTCGGTGGGCAGCCTCGGTCAGCCCCAGCATTTT.

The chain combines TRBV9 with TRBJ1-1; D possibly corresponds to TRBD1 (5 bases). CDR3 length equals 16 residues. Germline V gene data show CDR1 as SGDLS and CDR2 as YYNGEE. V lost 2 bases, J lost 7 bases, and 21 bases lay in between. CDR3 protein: CASSVKEGQDNYEAFF. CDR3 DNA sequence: TGTGCCAGCAGCGTTAAGGAAGGGCAGGACAACTATGAAGCTTTCTTT.

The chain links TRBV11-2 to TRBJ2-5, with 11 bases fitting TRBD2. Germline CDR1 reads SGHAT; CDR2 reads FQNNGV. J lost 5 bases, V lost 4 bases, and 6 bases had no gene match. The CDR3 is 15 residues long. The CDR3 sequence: CASSSLTSGGETQYF. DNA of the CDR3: TGTGCCAGCAGCTCCTTAACTAGCGGGGGTGAGACCCAGTACTTC.

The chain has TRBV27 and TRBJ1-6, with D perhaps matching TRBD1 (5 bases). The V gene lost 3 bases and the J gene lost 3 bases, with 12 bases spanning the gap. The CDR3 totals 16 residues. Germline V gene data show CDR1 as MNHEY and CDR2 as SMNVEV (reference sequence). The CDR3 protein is CASSFAPGIYNSPLHF. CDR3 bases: TGTGCCAGCAGTTTTGCCCCAGGGATCTATAATTCACCCCTCCACTTT.

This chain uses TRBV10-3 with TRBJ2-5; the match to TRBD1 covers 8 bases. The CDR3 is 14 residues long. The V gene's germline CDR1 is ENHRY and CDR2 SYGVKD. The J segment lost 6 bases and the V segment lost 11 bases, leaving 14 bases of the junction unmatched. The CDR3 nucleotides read TGTGCCGGGGCAGGGGGCGCAGGTTGGAAGACCCAGTACTTC. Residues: CAGAGGAGWKTQYF.

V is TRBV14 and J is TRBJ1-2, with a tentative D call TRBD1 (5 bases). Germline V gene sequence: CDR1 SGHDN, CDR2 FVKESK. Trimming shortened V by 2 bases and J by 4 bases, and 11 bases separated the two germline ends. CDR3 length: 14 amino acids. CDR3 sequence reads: CASSQFTGPYGYTF. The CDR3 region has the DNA TGTGCCAGCAGCCAATTTACAGGCCCCTATGGCTACACCTTC.

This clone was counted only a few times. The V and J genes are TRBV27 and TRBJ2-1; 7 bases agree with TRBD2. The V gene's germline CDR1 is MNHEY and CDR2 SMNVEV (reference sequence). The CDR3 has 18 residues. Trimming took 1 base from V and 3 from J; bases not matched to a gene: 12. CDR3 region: CASSLFFARDYHYNEQFF. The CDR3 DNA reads TGTGCCAGCAGTTTATTCTTCGCCCGGGACTACCACTACAATGAGCAGTTCTTC.

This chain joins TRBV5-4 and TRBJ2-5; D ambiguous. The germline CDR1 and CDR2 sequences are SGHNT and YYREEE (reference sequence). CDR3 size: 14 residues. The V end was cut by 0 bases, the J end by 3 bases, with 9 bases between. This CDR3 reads CASSLVGGKETQYF. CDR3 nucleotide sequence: TGTGCCAGCAGCTTGGTAGGCGGTAAAGAGACCCAGTACTTC.

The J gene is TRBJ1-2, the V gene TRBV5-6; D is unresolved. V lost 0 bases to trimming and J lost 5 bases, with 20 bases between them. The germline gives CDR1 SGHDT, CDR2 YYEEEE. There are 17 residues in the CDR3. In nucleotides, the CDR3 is TGTGCCAGCAGCTTGGGTTACACCCTCGGCGGACCGTATGGCTACACCTTC. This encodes CASSLGYTLGGPYGYTF.

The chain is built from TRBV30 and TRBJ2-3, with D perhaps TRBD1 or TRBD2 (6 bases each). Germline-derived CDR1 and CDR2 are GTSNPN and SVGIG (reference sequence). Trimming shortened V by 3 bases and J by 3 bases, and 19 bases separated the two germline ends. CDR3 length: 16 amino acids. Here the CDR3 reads CAWRVLDSGATDTQYF. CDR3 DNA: TGTGCCTGGAGGGTCTTAGATTCGGGGGCAACAGATACGCAGTATTTT.

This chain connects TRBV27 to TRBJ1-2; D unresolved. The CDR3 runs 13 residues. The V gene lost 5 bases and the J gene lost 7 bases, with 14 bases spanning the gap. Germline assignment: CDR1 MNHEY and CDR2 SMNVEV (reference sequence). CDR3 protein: CASSPHPALGYTF. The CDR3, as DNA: TGTGCCAGCAGTCCCCACCCGGCACTTGGCTACACCTTC.

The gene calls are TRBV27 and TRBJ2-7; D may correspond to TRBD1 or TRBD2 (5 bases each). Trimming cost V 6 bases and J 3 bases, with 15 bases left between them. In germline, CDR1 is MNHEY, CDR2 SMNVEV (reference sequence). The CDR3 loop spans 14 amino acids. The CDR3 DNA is TGTGCCAGCAGAGGGGAGTTCAAGATCTACGAGCAGTACTTC. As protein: CASRGEFKIYEQYF.

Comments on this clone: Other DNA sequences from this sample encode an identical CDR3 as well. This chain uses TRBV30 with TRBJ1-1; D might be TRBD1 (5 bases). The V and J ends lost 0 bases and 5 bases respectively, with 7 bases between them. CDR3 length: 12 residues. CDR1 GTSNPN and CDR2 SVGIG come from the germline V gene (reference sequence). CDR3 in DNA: TGTGCCTGGAGTGTACGGGGGACTGAAGCTTTCTTT. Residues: CAWSVRGTEAFF.

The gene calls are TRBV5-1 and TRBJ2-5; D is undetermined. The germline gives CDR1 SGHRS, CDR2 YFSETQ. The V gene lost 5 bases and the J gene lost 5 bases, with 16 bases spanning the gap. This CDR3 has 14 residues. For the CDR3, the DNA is TGCGCCAGCAGGCTTGAACCCGCCACGGAGACCCAGTACTTC. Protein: CASRLEPATETQYF.

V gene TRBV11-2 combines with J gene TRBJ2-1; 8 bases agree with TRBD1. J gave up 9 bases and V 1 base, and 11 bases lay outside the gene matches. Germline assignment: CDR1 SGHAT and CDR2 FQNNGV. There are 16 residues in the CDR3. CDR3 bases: TGTGCCAGCAGCTTAGGGACAGGGCGGTCTTGGGGTGAGCAGTTCTTC. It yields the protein CASSLGTGRSWGEQFF. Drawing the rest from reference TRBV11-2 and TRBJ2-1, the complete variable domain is EAGVAQSPRYKIIEKRQSVAFWCNPISGHATLYWYQQILGQGPKLLIQFQNNGVVDDSQLPKDRFSAERLKGVDSTLKIQPAKLEDSAVYLCASSLGTGRSWGEQFFGPGTRLTVL.